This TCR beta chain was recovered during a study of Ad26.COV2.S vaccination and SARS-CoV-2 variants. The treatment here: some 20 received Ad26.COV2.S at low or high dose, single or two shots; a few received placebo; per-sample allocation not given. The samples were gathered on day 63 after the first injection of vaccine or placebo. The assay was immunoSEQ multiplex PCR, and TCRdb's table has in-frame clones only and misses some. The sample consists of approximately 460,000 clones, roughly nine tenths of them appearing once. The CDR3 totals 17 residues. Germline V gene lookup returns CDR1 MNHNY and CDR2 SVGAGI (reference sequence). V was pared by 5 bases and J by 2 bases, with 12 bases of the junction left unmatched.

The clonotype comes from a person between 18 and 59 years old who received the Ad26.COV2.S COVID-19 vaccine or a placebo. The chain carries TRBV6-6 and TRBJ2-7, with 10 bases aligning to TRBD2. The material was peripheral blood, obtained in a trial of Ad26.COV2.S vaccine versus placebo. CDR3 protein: CASSLSAGTSETYEQYF. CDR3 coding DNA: TGTGCCAGCAGTCTCTCCGCCGGGACTAGCGAGACCTACGAGCAGTACTTC.